Shown below are 23 T cell receptor beta chains from a single sample sequenced in a study of blood T cell repertoires in COVID-19. Sequencing was performed with immunoSEQ multiplex PCR; in TCRdb, only in-frame clones are kept and a portion is missing. The sample carries hundreds of thousands of clones, roughly 90% recorded once. Sample: peripheral blood. These receptors were collected from a woman aged 70-85 years with COVID-19, enrolled during active disease.

The chain recombines TRBV18 with TRBJ1-2; 8 bases line up with TRBD1. CDR3 length equals 16 residues. CDR1 and CDR2 from the germline V gene are KGHSH and LQKENI. V shed 3 bases, J shed 6 bases, and the junction held 12 bases outside the gene matches. The CDR3 is CASSPGQGTLLDGYTF. In DNA form, the CDR3 reads TGTGCCAGCTCACCCGGACAGGGAACCCTTCTCGATGGCTACACCTTC.

This chain joins TRBV19 and TRBJ1-1; no reliable D call. The length of the CDR3 is 15 residues. V gave up 7 bases and J gave up 0 bases, with 15 bases separating them. Germline V lookup: CDR1 LNHDA, CDR2 SQIVND (reference sequence). The CDR3 coding sequence is TGTGCCAGTATCCGGGATTCCTCTATGAACACTGAAGCTTTCTTT. It yields the protein CASIRDSSMNTEAFF.

This chain uses TRBV19 with TRBJ2-7; D perhaps matches TRBD1 (6 bases). With 0 bases removed from V and 1 base from J, the gap between germline ends came to 10 bases. This CDR3 region has 15 residues. Germline V gene sequence: CDR1 LNHDA, CDR2 SQIVND (reference sequence). The CDR3 bases are TGTGCCAGTAGTATAGAACAGGGACCATCCTACGAGCAGTACTTC. Translated: CASSIEQGPSYEQYF.

The rearrangement uses TRBV3-1 (or the pseudogene TRBV3-2) and TRBJ1-2; weak D call: TRBD1 (5 bases). The V end was cut by 0 bases, the J end by 3 bases, with 11 bases between. This CDR3 comprises 15 residues. Germline-derived CDR1 and CDR2 are LGHDT and YNNKEL (reference sequence). The CDR3, as DNA: TGTGCCAGCAGCCAAGAGGGTCGGGGGTACTATGGCTACACCTTC. Protein sequence: CASSQEGRGYYGYTF.

CDR3 sequence (DNA): TGTGCCACCAGCAGAGATCTGGCAGCTGGAAACACCATATATTTT. Translating gives CATSRDLAAGNTIYF. The chain recombines TRBV15 with TRBJ1-3, with D hard to call. V was pared by 0 bases and J by 2 bases, with 8 bases between. Germline CDR1 LNHNV, CDR2 YYDKDF (reference sequence). The CDR3 loop spans 15 amino acids. The variable domain in full, completed from reference TRBV15 and TRBJ1-3, reads DAMVIQNPRYQVTQFGKPVTLSCSQTLNHNVMYWYQQKSSQAPKLLFHYYDKDFNNEADTPDNFQSRRPNTSFCFLDIRSPGLGDTAMYLCATSRDLAAGNTIYFGEGSWLTVV.

The chain combines TRBV10-2 with TRBJ1-2; D perhaps matches TRBD1 (5 bases). CDR1 WSHSY and CDR2 SAAADI come from the germline V gene. This CDR3 contains 14 residues. V was trimmed by 6 bases and J by 0 bases, leaving 11 bases between them. The CDR3 spells CASRETGANYGYTF. Here the CDR3 DNA reads TGCGCCAGCAGGGAAACAGGAGCTAACTATGGCTACACCTTC.

This rearrangement joins TRBV24-1 to TRBJ2-1; D is perhaps TRBD1 (6 bases). The germline V gene encodes CDR1 KGHDR and CDR2 SFDVKD. Trimming cost V 5 bases and J 1 base, with 17 bases left between them. The CDR3 consists of 17 residues. This CDR3 reads CATSAKRGSGSYNEQFF. The CDR3 coding sequence is TGTGCCACCAGTGCAAAGAGGGGGAGTGGATCCTACAATGAGCAGTTCTTC.

The rearrangement joins TRBV27 to TRBJ2-7; 8 bases are shared with TRBD1. The CDR3 is 13 amino acids. V lost 3 bases, J lost 8 bases, and 6 bases stayed unmatched. Germline values: CDR1 MNHEY, CDR2 SMNVEV (reference sequence). For the CDR3, the DNA is TGTGCCAGCAGTTTTTCCAGGGGGCTAAAGCAGTACTTC. The encoded protein is CASSFSRGLKQYF.

This clone was counted a single time. The rearrangement links TRBV7-9 to TRBJ2-1, with 13 nucleotides matching TRBD2. Trimming removed 5 bases from V and 6 bases from J; junction bases left unmatched: 7. Per the germline V gene, CDR1 is SEHNR and CDR2 is FQNEAQ (reference sequence). The CDR3 runs to 16 residues. CDR3 region: CASSQPTSGGANEQFF. The DNA for the CDR3 is TGTGCCAGCAGCCAACCAACTAGCGGGGGGGCCAATGAGCAGTTCTTC. Together with reference TRBV7-9 and TRBJ2-1, the CDR3 gives the full variable domain: DTGVSQNPRHKITKRGQNVTFRCDPISEHNRLYWYRQTLGQGPEFLTYFQNEAQLEKSRLLSDRFSAERPKGSFSTLEIQRTEQGDSAMYLCASSQPTSGGANEQFFGPGTRLTVL.

V usage is TRBV4-3 and J usage is TRBJ1-1, with TRBD1 matching over 8 bases. From germline, CDR1 is LGHNA and CDR2 YSLEER. J was trimmed by 0 bases and V by 4 bases; bases with no gene match: 7. The CDR3 length is 16 residues. The CDR3 region has the DNA TGCGCCAGCAGCCGGGATGGACAGGGTATGAACACTGAAGCTTTCTTT. As protein: CASSRDGQGMNTEAFF.

V gene TRBV28 combines with J gene TRBJ1-4; a weak D match, TRBD1 (5 bases). CDR1 and CDR2 from the germline V gene are MDHEN and SYDVKM. Trimming took off 2 bases at V and 0 bases at J, with 7 bases between the two ends. CDR3 length: 15 residues. The CDR3 coding sequence is TGTGCCAGCAGTTTAAAGGGGCCAACTAATGAAAAACTGTTTTTT. It is translated as CASSLKGPTNEKLFF.

CDR3 in DNA: TGCGCCAGCAGCCCCCGACAGGATTTGAACACTGAAGCTTTCTTT. This sequence encodes CASSPRQDLNTEAFF. The rearrangement joins TRBV5-1 to TRBJ1-1; TRBD1 might be the D (6 bases). Germline V gene data show CDR1 as SGHRS and CDR2 as YFSETQ. Trimming left V 4 bases short and J 0 bases short, with 13 bases between. The CDR3 is 15 residues long.

Only a few counts were recorded for this clone. The chain joins TRBV4-1 to TRBJ1-6; no definite D call. Trimming took off 3 bases at V and 9 bases at J, with 18 bases between the two ends. Germline V CDR1 and CDR2: MGHRA, YSYEKL. The CDR3 contains 16 residues. CDR3 bases: TGCGCCAGCAGCCAGAGCCTCGATAGCAAAGGTTCACCCCTCCACTTT. As protein: CASSQSLDSKGSPLHF.

The rearrangement links TRBV10-1 to TRBJ2-5; TRBD2 agrees at 14 bases. The CDR3 has 18 residues. Germline CDR1 is WNHNN and CDR2 is SYGVQD (reference sequence). The J segment lost 2 bases and the V segment lost 5 bases, leaving 10 bases of the junction unmatched. The CDR3 DNA reads as TGCGCCAGCAGTCCCCTTACCGGGACTAGCGGGGGACAAGAGACCCAGTACTTC. Translating it yields CASSPLTGTSGGQETQYF.

The V and J genes are TRBV6-5 and TRBJ2-3; a possible D gene is TRBD1 (6 bases). The length of the CDR3 is 13 residues. Per the germline V gene, CDR1 is MNHEY and CDR2 is SVGAGI. V shed 6 bases and J shed 6 bases, with 13 bases lying between them. The CDR3 nucleotides read TGTGCCAGCAGGGATCAGGGGCGGGATACGCAGTATTTT. This translates into CASRDQGRDTQYF.

In its sample, this clone was seen once. This chain joins TRBV5-6 and TRBJ2-7; possible D gene TRBD2, 5 bases. The germline CDR1 and CDR2 sequences are SGHDT and YYEEEE. This CDR3 comprises 13 residues. V shed 3 bases and J shed 12 bases, with 19 bases lying between them. The CDR3 bases are TGTGCCAGCAGCTCCTACTCTAGCCTCGGAGGGTACTTC. This codes for CASSSYSSLGGYF.

V is TRBV9 and J is TRBJ1-5; tentatively, D is TRBD1 (5 bases). Deletions cut 3 bases from V and 4 bases from J, with 11 bases between. The CDR3 is 14 amino acids. CDR1 SGDLS and CDR2 YYNGEE come from the germline V gene. In DNA form, the CDR3 reads TGTGCCAGCAGCGAATCCGGGGGGAATCAGCCCCAGCATTTT. Translation: CASSESGGNQPQHF.

The CDR3 reads CASSQQGMNTEAFF. The CDR3 nucleotides are TGTGCCAGCAGCCAGCAGGGGATGAACACTGAAGCTTTCTTT. J is TRBJ1-1 and V is TRBV3-1 (or the pseudogene TRBV3-2); D may be TRBD1 (6 bases). Germline V gives CDR1 LGHDT, CDR2 YNNKEL (reference sequence). The ends were cut back, 3 bases at V and 0 bases at J, with 8 bases in the middle. This CDR3 is built from 14 residues.

The rearrangement links TRBV18 to TRBJ1-5; 7 nucleotides agree with TRBD1. Trimming cost V 6 bases and J 3 bases; bases outside gene matches: 5. The CDR3 spans 14 residues. Germline V gene data show CDR1 as KGHSH and CDR2 as LQKENI. The CDR3 spells CASSPDRDNQPQHF. Here the CDR3 DNA reads TGTGCCAGCTCGCCCGACAGGGACAATCAGCCCCAGCATTTT.

This clone is a singleton in its sample. The CDR3 DNA sequence: TGTGCCAGCCCGGGGAGGGAGGCGTACGAGCAGTACTTC. Encoded protein: CASPGREAYEQYF. The chain carries TRBV27 and TRBJ2-7; 7 nucleotides line up with TRBD2. V was clipped by 8 bases and J by 4 bases; unmatched bases: 8. Germline V gene data show CDR1 as MNHEY and CDR2 as SMNVEV (reference sequence). This CDR3 spans 13 amino acids.

This chain joins TRBV4-1 and TRBJ2-7; 12 nucleotides line up with TRBD2. CDR3 length: 17 residues. CDR1 and CDR2 (germline): MGHRA, YSYEKL. With 1 base clipped from V and 0 bases from J, the junction kept 4 bases outside the gene matches. The CDR3 is CASSQVWTSGVSYEQYF. CDR3 DNA sequence: TGCGCCAGCAGCCAAGTCTGGACTAGCGGGGTCTCCTACGAGCAGTACTTC.

The chain has TRBV18 and TRBJ2-7; 10 bases fit TRBD1. The trim removed 3 bases at V and 4 bases at J, leaving 6 bases unmatched. This CDR3 is 15 amino acids long. The germline V gene has CDR1 KGHSH and CDR2 LQKENI. CDR3 nucleotide sequence: TGTGCCAGCTCACCGGGACAGGGGTGGGGTTACGAGCAGTACTTC. Translation: CASSPGQGWGYEQYF.

This sequence joins TRBV7-9 and TRBJ1-1; TRBD1 is a possible D gene (5 bases). The germline V and J ends were trimmed by 4 bases and 6 bases, with 12 bases remaining between them. Germline V gene sequence: CDR1 SEHNR, CDR2 FQNEAQ (reference sequence). The CDR3 is made up of 13 amino acids. Written as DNA, the CDR3 is TGTGCCAGCAGCTCAGGAGGGGCCGCTGAAGCTTTCTTT. Protein product: CASSSGGAAEAFF.